One sample yielded the 6 T cell receptor beta chains listed below, sequenced in a study of glioma-infiltrating T cells. Amplification of TCR alpha and beta CDR3 regions from RNA used iRepertoire nested multiplex PCR. TCRdb independently ran MiXCR on the multiplex PCR reads; one entry per CDR3 protein. The data contain about 93,000 distinct CDR3 sequences, approximately 42% of them singletons. The sequenced sample was glioma tissue, nonneoplastic brain tissue, or PBMCs (not recorded which). All receptors come from a human donor with low-grade glioma or glioblastoma, undergoing nonglioma brain surgery, or in good health (not recorded which).

This clonotype occurred many times. The chain combines TRBV7-8 with TRBJ2-6, with TRBD1 identical over 8 bases. This CDR3 comprises 18 residues. After removal of 3 bases from V and 2 bases from J, the junction contained 9 bases not matched to a gene. Germline CDR1 is SGHVS and CDR2 is FQNEAQ. The chain's CDR3 is CASSLGQGALPGANVLTF. The CDR3 region has the DNA TGTGCCAGCAGCTTGGGGCAGGGGGCTCTACCTGGGGCCAACGTCCTGACTTTC.

This clonotype was counted ten times or more. The chain uses TRBV6-1 and TRBJ1-4; no clear D gene. The V end lost 5 bases, the J end lost 8 bases, and 15 bases lay between the germline ends. The CDR3 sequence is 14 residues long. Germline CDR1 and CDR2: MNHNS and SASEGT. This CDR3 is CASSYWESSEKLFF. The CDR3 nucleotides read TGTGCCAGCAGTTATTGGGAGTCCTCCGAAAAACTGTTTTTT.

This clonotype ranks as medium-sized. The chain combines TRBV15 with TRBJ2-5; D is undetermined. Trimming cost V 5 bases and J 7 bases, with 17 bases left between them. The V gene's germline CDR1 is LNHNV and CDR2 YYDKDF (reference sequence). This CDR3 region has 14 residues. CDR3 residues: CATSPLSPAGTQYF. The CDR3 bases are TGTGCCACCAGCCCTTTGAGCCCAGCAGGGACCCAGTACTTC.

On this clonotype itself: The CDR3 ends on some other residue instead of the conserved phenylalanine or tryptophan, so this is likely a read error. The V and J genes are TRBV6-2 or TRBV6-3 and TRBJ2-3; D remains unclear. CDR1 is MNHEY, CDR2 SVGEGT, per germline. This CDR3 is built from 12 residues. The CDR3: CASTEITHTQYS. Here the CDR3 DNA reads TGTGCCAGCACCGAAATCACACATACGCAGTATTCT.

This sequence joins TRBV2 and TRBJ2-7; D gene ambiguous. CDR1 and CDR2 from the germline V gene are SNHLY and FYNNEI. V was shortened by 10 bases and J by 4 bases, with 14 bases between the two germline ends. The CDR3 totals 12 residues. The CDR3: CAKKSYTYEQYF. CDR3 DNA: TGTGCCAAGAAAAGTTACACATACGAGCAGTACTTC.

This clonotype came up a few times. This chain connects TRBV29-1 to TRBJ2-3; D is uncertain. CDR1 and CDR2 (germline): SQVTM, ANQGSEA. Trimming left V 4 bases short and J 6 bases short, with 23 bases between. The CDR3 contains 16 residues. The CDR3 sequence is CSVVLTTSIILDTQYF. CDR3 in DNA: TGCAGCGTTGTCCTTACCACGAGTATAATACTGGATACGCAGTATTTT.